Presented here are 22 T cell receptor beta chains from one specimen sequenced in a study of shared clonotypes between healthy human individuals. Method: immunoSEQ multiplex PCR; TCRdb's copy keeps in-frame clones and lacks some. The top ten clones hold 0.045% to 0.07% of a sample with about 600,000 clones, 97% of them seen once. Input material: naive CD4+ T cells sorted from blood. Stated subset: CD45RA+ positively selected. The origin of the receptors is a woman aged 25 to 39 in good health.

The rearrangement joins TRBV10-1 to TRBJ2-7; D unresolved. The CDR3 is 12 residues long. Trimming shortened V by 3 bases and J by 9 bases, and 12 bases separated the two germline ends. CDR1 is WNHNN and CDR2 is SYGVQD in the germline V gene (reference sequence). The CDR3 coding sequence is TGCGCCAGCAGTGATCCTGGCAAGGGGCAGTACTTC. This translates into CASSDPGKGQYF.

V usage is TRBV2 and J usage is TRBJ1-1; 7 bases map to TRBD1. J was trimmed by 1 base and V by 5 bases; bases with no gene match: 4. Germline V CDR1 and CDR2: SNHLY, FYNNEI. The CDR3 has 14 amino acids. In DNA, the CDR3 is TGTGCCAGCAGTATCCGGGACAGGAACACTGAAGCTTTCTTT. Encoded protein: CASSIRDRNTEAFF.

The CDR3 DNA is TGTGCCAGCAGTCCGGACAGGGTCTATGGCTACACCTTC. Translated: CASSPDRVYGYTF. This chain links TRBV7-9 with TRBJ1-2, with TRBD1 matching 8 bases. The CDR3 is made up of 13 amino acids. V shed 6 bases and J 4 bases; nucleotides not matched to a gene: 4. The germline V gene encodes CDR1 SEHNR and CDR2 FQNEAQ (reference sequence).

The chain carries TRBV28 and TRBJ2-1, with unresolved D. The CDR3 loop spans 13 amino acids. The germline gives CDR1 MDHEN, CDR2 SYDVKM. This CDR3 is CAGSVSSYNEQFF. Written as DNA, the CDR3 is TGTGCGGGAAGCGTTAGCTCCTACAATGAGCAGTTCTTC.

The chain combines TRBV5-1 with TRBJ2-1; TRBD2 might be the D (6 bases). The CDR3 consists of 15 residues. V dropped 0 bases and J dropped 5 bases, with 12 bases sitting between them. Germline-derived CDR1 and CDR2 are SGHRS and YFSETQ. CDR3 sequence reads: CASSLEGRGDNEQFF. The CDR3 coding sequence is TGCGCCAGCAGCTTGGAAGGCCGCGGGGACAATGAGCAGTTCTTC.

The chain uses TRBV7-3 and TRBJ1-1; maybe TRBD1 (6 bases). This CDR3 region has 14 residues. Germline V gene data show CDR1 as SGHTA and CDR2 as FQGTGA. The ends were cut back, 5 bases at V and 4 bases at J, with 14 bases in the middle. The CDR3, as DNA: TGTGCCAGCAGCCCCCGGGGGGGGCCCACTGAAGCTTTCTTT. As protein: CASSPRGGPTEAFF.

The sample holds one count of this clone. The rearrangement links TRBV28 to TRBJ2-3, with 9 bases aligning to TRBD2. The V and J ends lost 6 bases and 3 bases, in that order; junction bases with no gene match: 7. CDR1 and CDR2 from the germline V gene are MDHEN and SYDVKM. This CDR3 is 15 amino acids long. The CDR3 region has the DNA TGTGCCAGCAGCCCCCAACTAGCGGGTACAGATACGCAGTATTTT. The encoded protein is CASSPQLAGTDTQYF.

The genes are TRBV10-3 and TRBJ1-1; D possibly corresponds to TRBD1 (5 bases). The CDR3 spans 14 residues. Germline loops: CDR1 ENHRY, CDR2 SYGVKD. Trimming took off 4 bases at V and 7 bases at J, with 16 bases between the two ends. The CDR3 protein is CAISGGPDTIEAFF. The CDR3, as DNA: TGTGCCATCAGTGGGGGACCTGACACCATTGAAGCTTTCTTT.

The chain joins TRBV7-9 to TRBJ1-1; D remains ambiguous. V lost 7 bases and J 1 base, leaving 22 bases between the germline ends. Germline CDR1 and CDR2: SEHNR and FQNEAQ (reference sequence). The CDR3 is 17 residues long. The CDR3 spells CASTVTPPGGSNTEAFF. Here the CDR3 DNA reads TGTGCCAGCACCGTTACCCCCCCGGGCGGATCGAACACTGAAGCTTTCTTT.

The chain has TRBV5-1 and TRBJ2-3; D unclear. The CDR3 loop spans 13 amino acids. The germline V gene has CDR1 SGHRS and CDR2 YFSETQ. The V and J ends lost 1 base and 2 bases respectively, with 5 bases between them. CDR3 coding DNA: TGCGCCAGCAGCTTGTTGGTCACAGATACGCAGTATTTT. Protein: CASSLLVTDTQYF.

This clone was recorded only once. The chain employs TRBV7-2 and TRBJ1-1; D call uncertain. The CDR3 sequence is 13 residues long. V dropped 5 bases and J dropped 1 base, with 8 bases sitting between them. Per germline, CDR1 SGHTA and CDR2 FQGNSA. The CDR3 reads CASSQGPNTEAFF. DNA for the CDR3: TGTGCCAGCAGCCAAGGGCCGAACACTGAAGCTTTCTTT.

CDR3 residues: CASSVWETQYF. DNA of the CDR3: TGTGCCAGCAGTGTGTGGGAGACCCAGTACTTC. The rearrangement uses TRBV28 and TRBJ2-5; D gene ambiguous. Germline CDR1 is MDHEN and CDR2 is SYDVKM. This CDR3 comprises 11 residues. V was clipped by 5 bases and J by 5 bases, with 6 bases between them.

The chain has TRBV18 and TRBJ2-7; 9 bases line up with TRBD2. With V trimmed by 3 bases and J by 7 bases, 10 bases remained unmatched. The CDR3 is 15 residues long. Germline V gives CDR1 KGHSH, CDR2 LQKENI. CDR3: CASSPKVAGEGEQYF. CDR3 in DNA: TGTGCCAGCTCACCCAAGGTAGCGGGAGAGGGTGAGCAGTACTTC.

This sequence joins TRBV7-9 and TRBJ1-2, with D possibly matching TRBD1 (5 bases). The CDR3 extends over 13 amino acids. V gave up 1 base and J gave up 7 bases, with 10 bases separating them. Germline V gene sequence: CDR1 SEHNR, CDR2 FQNEAQ (reference sequence). CDR3 sequence (DNA): TGTGCCAGCAGCTTAGAGGGGTCGGGTGGCTACACCTTC. This sequence encodes CASSLEGSGGYTF.

V and J are TRBV18 and TRBJ2-3, with D tentatively TRBD2 (5 bases). Trimming stripped 0 bases from V and 4 bases from J, with 20 bases between. The CDR3 is 18 residues long. Germline V lookup: CDR1 KGHSH, CDR2 LQKENI. The CDR3 nucleotides are TGTGCCAGCTCACCACCCCGGTCGTCCCAAGCGGCGGCAGATACGCAGTATTTT. This sequence encodes CASSPPRSSQAAADTQYF.

The chain recombines TRBV5-1 with TRBJ2-7, with D perhaps matching TRBD2 (6 bases). This CDR3 region has 16 residues. Trimming shortened V by 0 bases and J by 0 bases, and 13 bases separated the two germline ends. Germline values: CDR1 SGHRS, CDR2 YFSETQ. CDR3: CASSLGGEAASYEQYF. The CDR3 coding sequence is TGCGCCAGCAGCTTGGGTGGGGAGGCGGCCTCCTACGAGCAGTACTTC. The full variable domain, in which reference TRBV5-1 and TRBJ2-7 provide the parts outside the CDR3, is KAGVTQTPRYLIKTRGQQVTLSCSPISGHRSVSWYQQTPGQGLQFLFEYFSETQRNKGNFPGRFSGRQFSNSRSEMNVSTLELGDSALYLCASSLGGEAASYEQYFGPGTRLTVT.

V is TRBV19 and J is TRBJ1-4; weak D call: TRBD1 (5 bases). The germline V gene has CDR1 LNHDA and CDR2 SQIVND (reference sequence). This CDR3 comprises 14 residues. V was shortened by 7 bases and J by 8 bases, with 17 bases between the two germline ends. In DNA form, the CDR3 reads TGTGCCAGTACCCCGGGGCCGGGAGGAGAAAAACTGTTTTTT. This sequence encodes CASTPGPGGEKLFF. The full variable domain, with the rest looked up from reference TRBV19 and TRBJ1-4, is DGGITQSPKYLFRKEGQNVTLSCEQNLNHDAMYWYRQDPGQGLRLIYYSQIVNDFQKGDIAEGYSVSREKKESFPLTVTSAQKNPTAFYLCASTPGPGGEKLFFGSGTQLSVL.

This chain uses TRBV5-1 with TRBJ2-1; 10 bases fit TRBD2. The CDR3 totals 15 residues. From germline, CDR1 is SGHRS and CDR2 YFSETQ. Losses at the gene ends were 9 bases for V and 6 bases for J; bases not matched to a gene: 12. As DNA, the CDR3 is TGCGCCACCAGGACTAGCGGACAGGCCGGCAATGAGCAGTTCTTC. The encoded protein is CATRTSGQAGNEQFF.

The rearrangement links TRBV6-6 to TRBJ1-5; D unclear. V lost 3 bases to trimming and J lost 4 bases, with 16 bases between them. The germline V gene has CDR1 MNHNY and CDR2 SVGAGI (reference sequence). CDR3 length: 16 amino acids. The CDR3 here is CASSYKGEVMNQPQHF. As DNA, the CDR3 is TGTGCCAGCAGTTATAAAGGTGAGGTAATGAATCAGCCCCAGCATTTT.

V is TRBV5-4 and J is TRBJ2-3; 8 nucleotides match TRBD2. Trimming removed 1 base from V and 5 bases from J; junction bases left unmatched: 9. This CDR3 contains 16 residues. The germline CDR1 and CDR2 sequences are SGHNT and YYREEE (reference sequence). This CDR3 reads CASSLPSGRGRDTQYF. The DNA of the CDR3 is TGTGCCAGCAGCTTGCCCAGCGGGAGAGGTCGAGATACGCAGTATTTT.

This chain uses TRBV10-3 with TRBJ2-7, with a tentative D call TRBD2 (6 bases). Germline V gene data show CDR1 as ENHRY and CDR2 as SYGVKD. The CDR3 is 13 amino acids. V was cut by 8 bases and J by 3 bases, with 14 bases left in between. CDR3 protein: CAIGGGTHYEQYF. DNA for the CDR3: TGTGCCATCGGTGGTGGGACTCACTACGAGCAGTACTTC.

This clone was counted a single time. The CDR3 DNA reads TGTGCCAGCAGTCTGGACAATGGAAACACCATATATTTT. Its protein product is CASSLDNGNTIYF. V gene TRBV2 combines with J gene TRBJ1-3, with D possibly matching TRBD1 (5 bases). The length of the CDR3 is 13 residues. V lost 5 bases and J lost 3, with 8 bases in between. Germline CDR1 SNHLY, CDR2 FYNNEI.